This record covers a single TCR beta chain. The sample comes from a study of blood T cell repertoires in COVID-19. In Cohort 3, a recovered donor had either two negative PCRs, clearance, or symptom resolution. The V gene lost 3 bases and the J gene lost 2 bases, with 10 bases spanning the gap. The CDR3 spans 14 residues. The germline CDR1 and CDR2 sequences are MDHEN and SYDVKM. Profiled with immunoSEQ multiplex PCR; TCRdb holds only in-frame clones, not every one. The sample has roughly 170,000 clones, approximately 80% seen once. The genes are TRBV28 and TRBJ1-2; TRBD1 is a possible D gene (5 bases). Sample: PBMCs or T cells enriched from blood (not recorded which). The receptor's source is a man in his fifties who had recovered from COVID-19. Written as DNA, the CDR3 is TGTGCCAGCAGTTTTCAGGGAGGGAACTATGGCTACACCTTC. This sequence encodes CASSFQGGNYGYTF.